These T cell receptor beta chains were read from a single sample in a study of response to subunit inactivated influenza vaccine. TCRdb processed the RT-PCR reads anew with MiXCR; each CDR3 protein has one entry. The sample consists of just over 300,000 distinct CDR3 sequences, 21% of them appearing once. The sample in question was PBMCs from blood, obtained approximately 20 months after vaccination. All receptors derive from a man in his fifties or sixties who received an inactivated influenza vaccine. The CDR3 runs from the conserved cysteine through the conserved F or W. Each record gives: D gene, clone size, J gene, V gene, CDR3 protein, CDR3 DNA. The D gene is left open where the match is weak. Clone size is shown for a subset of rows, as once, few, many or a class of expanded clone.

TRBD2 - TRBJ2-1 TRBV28 CASSLVRSGRKFF TGTGCCAGCAGTTTAGTAAGGAGCGGGAGAAAGTTCTTC
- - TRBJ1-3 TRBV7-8 CASSGNQWAGNTIYF TGTGCCAGCAGCGGCAATCAGTGGGCTGGAAACACCATATATTTT
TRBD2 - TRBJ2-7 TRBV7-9 CASSLGTGGPREQYF TGTGCCAGCAGCTTAGGGACGGGAGGGCCTCGCGAGCAGTACTTC
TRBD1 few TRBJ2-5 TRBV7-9 CASSLRTGLQETQYF TGTGCCAGCAGCTTAAGGACAGGGTTGCAGGAGACCCAGTACTTC
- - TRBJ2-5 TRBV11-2 CASSPSSGRYQETQYF TGTGCCAGCAGCCCCAGTTCGGGACGTTACCAAGAGACCCAGTACTTC
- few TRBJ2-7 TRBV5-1 CASSSTDGSYEQYF TGCGCCAGCAGTTCGACGGACGGTTCCTACGAGCAGTACTTC
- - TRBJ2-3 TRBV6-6 CASSYGDTDTQYF TGTGCCAGCAGTTACGGGGACACAGATACGCAGTATTTT
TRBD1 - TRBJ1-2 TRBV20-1 CSARDRGTYGYTF TGCAGTGCTAGGGACAGGGGAACCTATGGCTACACCTTC
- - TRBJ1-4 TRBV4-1 CASSQDGPGEKLFF TGCGCCAGCAGCCAAGATGGACCAGGGGAAAAACTGTTTTTT
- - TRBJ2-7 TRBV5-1 CASSFRKGPSYEQYF TGCGCCAGCAGCTTTCGGAAGGGCCCTTCCTACGAGCAGTACTTC
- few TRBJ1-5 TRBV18 CASSPPSPHF TGTGCCAGCTCACCACCCTCCCCGCATTTT
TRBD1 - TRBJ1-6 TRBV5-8 CASSPILGQTEWALHF TGTGCCAGCAGCCCAATACTGGGACAGACCGAATGGGCCCTCCACTTT
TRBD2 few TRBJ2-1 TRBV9 CASSVAGDYNEQFF TGTGCCAGCAGCGTCGCGGGAGACTACAATGAGCAGTTCTTC
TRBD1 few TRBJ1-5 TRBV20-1 CSATTDRESGQPQHF TGCAGTGCAACAACCGACAGGGAATCCGGTCAGCCCCAGCATTTT
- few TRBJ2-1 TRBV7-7 CASSFSPGAMNEQFF TGTGCCAGCAGCTTCTCCCCAGGGGCTATGAATGAGCAGTTCTTC
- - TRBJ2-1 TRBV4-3 CASSQVSGTVQFF TGCGCCAGCAGCCAAGTCTCCGGGACCGTGCAGTTCTTC
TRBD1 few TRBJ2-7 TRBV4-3 CASSLGTGPLEQYF TGCGCCAGCAGCCTCGGGACAGGCCCCCTGGAGCAGTACTTC
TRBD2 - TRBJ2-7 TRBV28 CASSILTSGGADEQYF TGTGCCAGCAGTATCCTCACTAGCGGGGGGGCGGACGAGCAGTACTTC
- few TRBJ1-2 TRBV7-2 CASSLGRKVIGYTF TGTGCCAGCAGCTTGGGACGGAAGGTAATTGGCTACACCTTC
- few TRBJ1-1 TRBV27 CASSLLGQHTEAFF TGTGCCAGCAGTTTATTGGGCCAGCACACTGAAGCTTTCTTT
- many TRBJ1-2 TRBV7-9 CASSSSGGKNGYTF TGTGCCAGCAGCTCGTCGGGAGGGAAAAATGGCTACACCTTC
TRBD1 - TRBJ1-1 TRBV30 CAWSGQGRFGEAFF TGTGCCTGGAGCGGACAGGGGAGGTTTGGTGAAGCTTTCTTT
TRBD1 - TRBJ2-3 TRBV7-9 CASSLSPGQGFYTQYF TGTGCCAGCAGCTTATCCCCGGGACAGGGCTTCTATACGCAGTATTTT
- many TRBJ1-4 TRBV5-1 CASSAGPNEKLFF TGCGCCAGCAGCGCAGGGCCTAATGAAAAACTGTTTTTT
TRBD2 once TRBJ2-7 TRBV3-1 CASSPAGGGTYEQYF TGTGCCAGCAGCCCTGCGGGAGGTGGAACCTACGAGCAGTACTTC
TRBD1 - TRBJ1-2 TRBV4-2 CASSGTGPGYTF TGTGCCAGCAGCGGGACAGGGCCCGGCTACACCTTC
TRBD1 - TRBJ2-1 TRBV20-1 CSALQGAVNEQFF TGCAGTGCCCTACAGGGGGCCGTCAATGAGCAGTTCTTC
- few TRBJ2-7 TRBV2 CASRAGSSYEQYF TGTGCCAGCAGAGCAGGGAGCTCCTACGAGCAGTACTTC
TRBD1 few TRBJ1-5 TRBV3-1 CASSQGQGLYSNQPQHF TGTGCCAGCAGCCAGGGACAGGGGTTATATAGCAATCAGCCCCAGCATTTT
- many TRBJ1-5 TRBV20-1 CSARGHTNQPQHF TGCAGTGCTAGGGGTCATACCAATCAGCCCCAGCATTTT
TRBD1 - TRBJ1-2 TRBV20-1 CSATDRGKGLSLGYTF TGCAGTGCTACGGACAGGGGAAAAGGACTTTCCTTGGGCTACACCTTC